This is a list of T cell receptor beta chains from one sample in a study of blood T cell repertoires in COVID-19. Sequenced by immunoSEQ multiplex PCR; TCRdb stores in-frame clones only, minus some. Of around 360,000 clones in the sample, around 87% were seen once. Sequences were obtained from peripheral blood. The source is a woman in her 30s with COVID-19, enrolled during active disease. Each CDR3 is given with its conserved first and last residue. D genes are given only for firm matches. Expanded clones get a size class; other rows say once, few or many, or leave the size out.

>TRBJ1-2|TRBV7-2|NA|NA
CASSLELSGNYGYTF
TGTGCCAGCAGCTTAGAACTGTCGGGGAACTATGGCTACACCTTC
>TRBJ2-2|TRBV10-1|NA|NA
CASSESQGWTGELFF
TGCGCCAGCAGTGAGTCGCAGGGTTGGACCGGGGAGCTGTTTTTT
>TRBJ1-1|TRBV19|NA|NA
CASSIGTATEAFF
TGTGCCAGTAGTATAGGAACAGCCACTGAAGCTTTCTTT
>TRBJ2-7|TRBV28|TRBD2|NA
CASSLGGSYEQYF
TGTGCCAGCAGTTTGGGGGGGTCCTACGAGCAGTACTTC
>TRBJ2-7|TRBV28|TRBD1|few
CASSLYRGNEQYF
TGTGCCAGCAGTTTATACAGGGGTAACGAGCAGTACTTC
>TRBJ2-4|TRBV6-2/TRBV6-3|NA|NA
CASSYFGGWAKNIQYF
TGTGCCAGCAGTTACTTCGGGGGTTGGGCCAAAAACATTCAGTACTTC
>TRBJ2-2|TRBV9|NA|NA
CASSVRAGVTGELFF
TGTGCCAGCAGCGTCCGGGCCGGGGTCACCGGGGAGCTGTTTTTT
>TRBJ2-2|TRBV6-5|NA|NA
CASIRFSTGELFF
TGTGCCAGCATCCGGTTTTCCACCGGGGAGCTGTTTTTT
>TRBJ1-6|TRBV6-2/TRBV6-3|TRBD1|NA
CASSRGQEGSPLHF
TGTGCCAGCAGCCGGGGACAGGAAGGTTCACCCCTCCACTTT
>TRBJ2-3|TRBV2|TRBD2|NA
CASRREDPGTQYF
TGTGCCAGCAGACGGGAGGATCCGGGAACGCAGTATTTT
>TRBJ2-1|TRBV10-3|NA|NA
CASGHYNEQFF
TGTGCCTCCGGACACTACAATGAGCAGTTCTTC
>TRBJ2-3|TRBV12-5|NA|NA
CASGLVLSGGQGRTDTQYF
TGTGCTAGTGGTTTGGTACTTAGCGGCGGCCAGGGCCGCACAGATACGCAGTATTTT
>TRBJ1-6|TRBV4-2|NA|few
CASSPAATGILYSPLHF
TGTGCCAGCAGCCCCGCCGCCACAGGGATCCTTTACTCACCCCTCCACTTT
>TRBJ1-4|TRBV21-1|NA|NA
CASSKDRGCEKLFF
TGTGCCAGCAGCAAGGACAGGGGTTGTGAAAAACTGTTTTTT
>TRBJ2-7|TRBV5-1|TRBD2|NA
CASSTGLAGATSSYEQYF
TGCGCCAGCAGCACTGGACTAGCGGGAGCGACAAGCTCCTACGAGCAGTACTTC
>TRBJ2-7|TRBV5-4|TRBD2|once
CASSFGTSSHYEQYF
TGTGCCAGCAGCTTCGGGACTAGCTCCCACTACGAGCAGTACTTC
>TRBJ2-2|TRBV13|TRBD1|NA
CASSTNRGFNTGELFF
TGTGCCAGCAGCACAAACAGGGGGTTTAACACCGGGGAGCTGTTTTTT
>TRBJ2-2|TRBV9|NA|NA
CASSSYRTSNTGELFF
TGTGCCAGCAGCTCATACAGGACATCGAACACCGGGGAGCTGTTTTTT
>TRBJ2-5|TRBV4-1|TRBD1|NA
CASSRAAFWGQPQETQYF
TGCGCCAGCAGCCGAGCGGCGTTCTGGGGACAGCCCCAAGAGACCCAGTACTTC
>TRBJ1-5|TRBV19|TRBD1|NA
CATKDRGLQPQHF
TGTGCCACCAAGGACAGGGGGTTACAGCCCCAGCATTTT
>TRBJ2-3|TRBV11-3|TRBD1|NA
CASSSDRSTDTQYF
TGTGCCAGCAGCTCGGACAGGAGCACAGATACGCAGTATTTT
>TRBJ1-3|TRBV19|TRBD1|NA
CASSTRTGYSGNTIYF
TGTGCCAGTAGTACGAGGACAGGCTACTCTGGAAACACCATATATTTT
>TRBJ2-1|TRBV4-1|TRBD2|NA
CASSQTSGRILFF
TGCGCCAGCAGCCAAACTAGCGGGAGAATCCTTTTCTTC
>TRBJ2-5|TRBV6-5|NA|NA
CASSYSGGQETQYF
TGTGCCAGCAGTTACTCTGGCGGACAAGAGACCCAGTACTTC
>TRBJ2-7|TRBV3-1/TRBV3-2|NA|NA
CASSLQGGTGAFF
TGTGCCAGCAGCCTCCAGGGAGGGACAGGAGCATTCTTC
>TRBJ2-1|TRBV6-4|TRBD2|NA
CASSLAGSSYNEQFF
TGTGCCAGCAGTCTAGCGGGTAGCTCCTACAATGAGCAGTTCTTC
>TRBJ1-1|TRBV30|NA|NA
CAWSVGGNTEAFF
TGTGCCTGGAGTGTAGGGGGGAACACTGAAGCTTTCTTT
>TRBJ1-5|TRBV28|NA|NA
CASNPGLSNQPQHF
TGTGCCAGCAACCCCGGTCTTAGCAATCAGCCCCAGCATTTT
>TRBJ2-3|TRBV30|TRBD1|NA
CAWGRDRWTDTQYF
TGTGCCTGGGGCCGGGACAGGTGGACAGATACGCAGTATTTT
>TRBJ2-4|TRBV9|TRBD1|NA
CASSEDRDRKNIQYF
TGTGCCAGCAGCGAGGACCGGGACAGGAAAAACATTCAGTACTTC
>TRBJ2-4|TRBV6-1|NA|NA
CASSEGGQGLQYF
TGTGCCAGCAGTGAAGGTGGCCAGGGCTTGCAGTACTTC
>TRBJ2-2|TRBV6-5|NA|NA
CASSPQGNTGELFF
TGTGCCAGCAGTCCACAGGGAAACACCGGGGAGCTGTTTTTT
>TRBJ2-7|TRBV3-1/TRBV3-2|NA|once
CASSQDPLSSYEQYF
TGTGCCAGCAGCCAAGATCCGCTCAGCTCCTACGAGCAGTACTTC
>TRBJ1-1|TRBV3-1/TRBV3-2|NA|NA
CASSPWGGTEAFF
TGTGCCAGCAGCCCCTGGGGAGGTACTGAAGCTTTCTTT
>TRBJ1-2|TRBV15|TRBD1|NA
CATSSRDRIFIYGYTF
TGTGCCACCAGCAGTAGGGACAGGATTTTTATCTATGGCTACACCTTC
>TRBJ2-2|TRBV19|NA|NA
CASTDTGELFF
TGTGCCAGTACGGACACCGGGGAGCTGTTTTTT
>TRBJ1-5|TRBV2|NA|NA
CASSREGGIQPQHF
TGTGCCAGCAGCCGGGAGGGGGGCATTCAGCCCCAGCATTTT
>TRBJ2-2|TRBV4-1|NA|NA
CASSRQVNTGELFF
TGCGCCAGCAGCAGACAGGTGAACACCGGGGAGCTGTTTTTT
>TRBJ2-3|TRBV6-4|NA|few
CASHTDTQYF
TGTGCCAGCCACACAGATACGCAGTATTTT
>TRBJ2-3|TRBV11-2|TRBD2|NA
CASSLETSGGQYF
TGTGCCAGCAGCTTAGAGACTAGCGGCGGGCAGTATTTT
>TRBJ2-5|TRBV7-2|NA|NA
CASSLWGPGEGTQYF
TGTGCCAGCAGCTTATGGGGACCGGGAGAGGGGACCCAGTACTTC
>TRBJ1-2|TRBV7-9|NA|once
CATNPSSTGGIYGYTF
TGTGCCACTAACCCCTCTTCCACGGGGGGCATCTATGGCTACACCTTC
>TRBJ1-4|TRBV7-8|NA|NA
CASSEDEKLFF
TGTGCCAGCAGCGAGGATGAAAAACTGTTTTTT
>TRBJ1-1|TRBV28|NA|NA
CASSLRGLVTEAFF
TGTGCCAGCAGTTTAAGGGGTTTGGTCACTGAAGCTTTCTTT
>TRBJ2-7|TRBV7-9|TRBD2|NA
CASSSFSGPTPSYEQYF
TGTGCCAGCAGCTCATTTAGCGGGCCTACCCCTTCGTACGAGCAGTACTTC
>TRBJ2-7|TRBV5-1|TRBD2|NA
CASSLGASGPIYEQYF
TGCGCCAGCAGCTTAGGGGCTAGCGGGCCGATCTACGAGCAGTACTTC
>TRBJ2-3|TRBV6-5|NA|NA
CASSYRGSTDTQYF
TGTGCCAGCAGTTATAGGGGGAGCACAGATACGCAGTATTTT
>TRBJ2-7|TRBV14|TRBD1|NA
CASSLERDRVSYFSYEQYF
TGTGCCAGCAGCCTCGAGAGAGACAGGGTCTCTTACTTCTCCTACGAGCAGTACTTC
>TRBJ2-1|TRBV4-1|TRBD1|NA
CASSPGTATRDYNEQFF
TGCGCCAGCAGCCCCGGGACAGCCACTCGTGATTACAATGAGCAGTTCTTC
>TRBJ2-5|TRBV6-5|TRBD1|NA
CASSYPGQGRETQYF
TGTGCCAGCAGTTACCCTGGACAGGGGAGAGAGACCCAGTACTTC
>TRBJ2-5|TRBV24-1|TRBD2|NA
CATSDGTSGQETQYF
TGTGCCACCAGTGATGGGACTAGCGGCCAAGAGACCCAGTACTTC
>TRBJ2-7|TRBV4-3|NA|NA
CASRATGGSEQYF
TGCGCCAGCAGGGCAACCGGGGGAAGCGAGCAGTACTTC
>TRBJ2-1|TRBV9|NA|NA
CASSAPPNSDEQFF
TGTGCCAGCAGCGCTCCCCCGAATTCGGATGAGCAGTTCTTC
>TRBJ2-2|TRBV5-1|TRBD1|NA
CASSWGQASGELFF
TGCGCCAGCAGCTGGGGACAGGCATCCGGGGAGCTGTTTTTT
>TRBJ1-1|TRBV19|NA|NA
CASSIRGSVAEAFF
TGTGCCAGTAGTATTAGAGGGAGCGTGGCTGAAGCTTTCTTT